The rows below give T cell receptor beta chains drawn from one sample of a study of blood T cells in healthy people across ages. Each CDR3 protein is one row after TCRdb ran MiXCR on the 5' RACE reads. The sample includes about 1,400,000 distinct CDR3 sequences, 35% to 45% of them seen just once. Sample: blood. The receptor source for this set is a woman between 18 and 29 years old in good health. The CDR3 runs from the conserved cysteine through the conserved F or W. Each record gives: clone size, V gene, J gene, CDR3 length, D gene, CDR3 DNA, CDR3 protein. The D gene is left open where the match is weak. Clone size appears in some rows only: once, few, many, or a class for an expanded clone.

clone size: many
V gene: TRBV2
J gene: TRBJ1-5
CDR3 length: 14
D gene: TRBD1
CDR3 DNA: TGTGCCAGCTCCGGGACAGGGGGTGATCAGCCCCAGCATTTT
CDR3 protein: CASSGTGGDQPQHF

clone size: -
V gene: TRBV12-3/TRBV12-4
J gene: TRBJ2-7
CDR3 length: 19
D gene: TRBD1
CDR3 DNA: TGTGCCAGCAGTCTCACCCTTCGATCTCCCGGGACAGGGGGGATCGAGCAGTACTTC
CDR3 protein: CASSLTLRSPGTGGIEQYF

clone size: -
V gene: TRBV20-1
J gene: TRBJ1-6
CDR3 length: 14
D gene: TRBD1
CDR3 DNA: TGCAGTGCTACGGACAGGGGACGAAATTCACCCCTCCACTTT
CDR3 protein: CSATDRGRNSPLHF

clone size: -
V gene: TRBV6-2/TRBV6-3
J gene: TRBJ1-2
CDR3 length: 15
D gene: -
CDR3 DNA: TGTGCCAGCAGCCAACTCGGGGATTGGCTTGTCGGCTACACCTTC
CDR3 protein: CASSQLGDWLVGYTF

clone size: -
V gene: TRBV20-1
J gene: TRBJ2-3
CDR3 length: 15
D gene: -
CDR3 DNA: TGCAGTGTCCCGCGTCGCGGGACTAGCACAGATACGCAGTATTTT
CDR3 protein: CSVPRRGTSTDTQYF

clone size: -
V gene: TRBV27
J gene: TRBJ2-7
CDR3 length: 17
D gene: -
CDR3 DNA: TGTGCCAGCAGTTTATCCCTTCTGGGGAGCTCCTACAATGAGCAGTACTTC
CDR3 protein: CASSLSLLGSSYNEQYF

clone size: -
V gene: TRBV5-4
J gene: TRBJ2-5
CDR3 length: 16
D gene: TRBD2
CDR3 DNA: TGTGCCAGCAGCGACGTACTAGCGGGGGTTTTCAATGAGCAGTACTTC
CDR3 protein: CASSDVLAGVFNEQYF

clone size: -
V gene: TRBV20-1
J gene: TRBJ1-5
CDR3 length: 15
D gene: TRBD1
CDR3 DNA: TGCAGTGCTTACAGGGGTTTAGAACGCAATCAGCCCCAGCATTTT
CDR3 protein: CSAYRGLERNQPQHF

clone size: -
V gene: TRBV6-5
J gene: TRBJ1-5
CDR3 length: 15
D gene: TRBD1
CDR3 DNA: TGTGCCAGCAGTTATAACAGGGGTGGCAATCAGCCCCAGCATTTT
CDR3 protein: CASSYNRGGNQPQHF

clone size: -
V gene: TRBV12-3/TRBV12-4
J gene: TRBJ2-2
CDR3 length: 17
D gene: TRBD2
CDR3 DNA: TGTGCCAGCAGTCGGGGACTAGCGGGACCGAGTCCCGGGGAGCTGTTTTTT
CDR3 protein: CASSRGLAGPSPGELFF

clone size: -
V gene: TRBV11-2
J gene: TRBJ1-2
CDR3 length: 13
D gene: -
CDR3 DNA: TGTGCCAGCAGCTTAGTACAGTGGGGGGGCTACACCTTC
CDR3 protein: CASSLVQWGGYTF

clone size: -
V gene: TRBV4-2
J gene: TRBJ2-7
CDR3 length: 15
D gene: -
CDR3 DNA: TGTGCCAGCAGCCTACGTAGCCATAGCTCCTACGAGCAGTACTTC
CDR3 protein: CASSLRSHSSYEQYF

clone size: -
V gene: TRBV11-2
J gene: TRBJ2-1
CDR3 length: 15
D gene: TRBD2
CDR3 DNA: TGTGCCAGCAACCGGGTTAGCGGGAGGGCCAATGAGCAGTTCTTC
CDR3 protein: CASNRVSGRANEQFF

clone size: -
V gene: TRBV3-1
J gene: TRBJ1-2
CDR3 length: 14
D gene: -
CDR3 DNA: TGTGCCAGCAGCCAAGGACGGTTCGGCTATGGCTACACCTTC
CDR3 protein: CASSQGRFGYGYTF

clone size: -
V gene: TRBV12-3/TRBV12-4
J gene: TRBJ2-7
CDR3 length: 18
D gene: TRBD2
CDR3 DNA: TGTGCCAGCAGTTTAGTGGGACTAGCGGGGGGGGTAGGAAATGAGCAGTACTTC
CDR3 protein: CASSLVGLAGGVGNEQYF

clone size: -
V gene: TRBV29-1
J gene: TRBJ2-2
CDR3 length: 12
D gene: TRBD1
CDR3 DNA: TGCAGCGACAGGGGCAGGACCGGGGAGCTGTTTTTT
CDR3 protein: CSDRGRTGELFF

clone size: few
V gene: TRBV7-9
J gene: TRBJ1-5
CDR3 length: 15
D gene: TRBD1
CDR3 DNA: TGTGCCAGCAGCCCTCCGGGACAGGGCTATCAGCCCCAGCATTTT
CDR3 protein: CASSPPGQGYQPQHF

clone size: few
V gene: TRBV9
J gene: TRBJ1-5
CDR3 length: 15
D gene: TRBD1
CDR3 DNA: TGTGCCAGCAGCGCCACCGGGACAGGGTATCAGCCCCAGCATTTT
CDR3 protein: CASSATGTGYQPQHF